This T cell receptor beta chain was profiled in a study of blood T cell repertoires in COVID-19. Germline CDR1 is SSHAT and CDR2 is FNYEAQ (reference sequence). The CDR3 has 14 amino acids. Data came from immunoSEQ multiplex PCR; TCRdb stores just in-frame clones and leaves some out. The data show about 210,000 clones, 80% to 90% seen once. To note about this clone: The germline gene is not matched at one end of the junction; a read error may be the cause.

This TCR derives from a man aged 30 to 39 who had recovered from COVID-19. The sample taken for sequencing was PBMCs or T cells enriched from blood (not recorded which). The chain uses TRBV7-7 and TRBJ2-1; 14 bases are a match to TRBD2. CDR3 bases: TGTGCTAGCAGCCCTCCCGGGACTAGCGGGAGTGTGTTCTTC. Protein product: CASSPPGTSGSVFF.